This T cell receptor beta chain was obtained from a study of blood T cell repertoires in COVID-19. Study details: The samples span acute and convalescent COVID-19 from the United States, Italy and Spain. PBMCs, B-cell-depleted T cells, or T cells were the source of the cDNA or gDNA that made up the material.

V was clipped by 2 bases and J by 10 bases; unmatched bases: 5. The CDR3 is 15 amino acids. From germline, CDR1 is SGHNT and CDR2 YYREEE (reference sequence). Original processing methods: Amplification from reference gene primers served as the basis for estimated nucleated cell counts. Repertoires were generated with immunoSEQ multiplex PCR, while TCRdb's copy carries only in-frame clones and drops some. V and J calls and clone size follow that table, whereas D and trimming were derived from the DNA. The sample lists approximately 240,000 clones, 65% to 85% occurring once. A single count supports this clone.

The sample was peripheral blood. This sequence originates from a woman aged 40 to 49 with active or convalescent COVID-19. The chain employs TRBV5-4 and TRBJ1-6; 11 bases agree with TRBD1. Written as DNA, the CDR3 is TGTGCCAGCAGCTTAATGGGACAGGGGGGCTCACCCCTCCACTTT. Translating it yields CASSLMGQGGSPLHF.